This is a list of T cell receptor beta chains from one sample in a study of blood T cell repertoires in COVID-19. Repertoires were generated with immunoSEQ multiplex PCR, while TCRdb's copy carries only in-frame clones and drops some. The table shows 45,000 to 65,000 clones, with roughly 86% occurring only once. Sequencing input: peripheral blood. These receptors all stem from a man aged 80 or over with active or convalescent COVID-19. Each CDR3 is given with its conserved first and last residue. A D gene is named only where the DNA matches it firmly. Expanded clones get a size class; other rows say once, few or many, or leave the size out.

len: 18
d_gene: TRBD1
abundance: -
j_gene: TRBJ1-5
v_gene: TRBV10-3
CDR3aa: CAISGGTGTHYSNQPQHF
CDR3nt: TGTGCCATCAGTGGGGGGACAGGGACTCATTATAGCAATCAGCCCCAGCATTTT

len: 18
d_gene: TRBD2
abundance: -
j_gene: TRBJ2-3
v_gene: TRBV11-2
CDR3aa: CASSPGLAGGTSTDTQYF
CDR3nt: TGTGCCAGCAGCCCGGGACTAGCGGGAGGCACTAGCACAGATACGCAGTATTTT

len: 16
d_gene: -
abundance: -
j_gene: TRBJ2-3
v_gene: TRBV11-3
CDR3aa: CAIDRRTLPSTDTQYF
CDR3nt: TGTGCCATCGATCGACGGACACTCCCTAGCACAGATACGCAGTATTTT

len: 15
d_gene: TRBD2
abundance: -
j_gene: TRBJ2-3
v_gene: TRBV7-9
CDR3aa: CASRLTSGGLSRQYF
CDR3nt: TGTGCCAGCAGGTTGACTAGCGGGGGCCTGTCGCGGCAGTATTTT

len: 15
d_gene: -
abundance: -
j_gene: TRBJ1-1
v_gene: TRBV9
CDR3aa: CASSVGGIGSTEAFF
CDR3nt: TGTGCCAGCAGCGTAGGAGGGATTGGATCCACTGAAGCTTTCTTT

len: 15
d_gene: TRBD1
abundance: -
j_gene: TRBJ2-2
v_gene: TRBV11-1
CDR3aa: CASSRGTGSPGELFF
CDR3nt: TGTGCCAGCAGCAGAGGGACAGGGAGTCCCGGGGAGCTGTTTTTT

len: 14
d_gene: TRBD2
abundance: -
j_gene: TRBJ2-3
v_gene: TRBV30
CDR3aa: CAWSEGLVSDTQYF
CDR3nt: TGTGCCTGGAGTGAGGGACTAGTTTCCGATACGCAGTATTTT

len: 16
d_gene: -
abundance: -
j_gene: TRBJ2-7
v_gene: TRBV21-1
CDR3aa: CASSKIGQTYSYEQYF
CDR3nt: TGTGCCAGCAGCAAAATCGGACAGACCTACTCCTACGAGCAGTACTTC

len: 14
d_gene: TRBD1
abundance: -
j_gene: TRBJ1-4
v_gene: TRBV19
CDR3aa: CASSTTGGNEKLFF
CDR3nt: TGTGCCAGTAGTACGACAGGGGGGAATGAAAAACTGTTTTTT

len: 15
d_gene: -
abundance: few
j_gene: TRBJ2-6
v_gene: TRBV11-3
CDR3aa: CASSYTGSGANVLTF
CDR3nt: TGTGCCAGCAGCTACACAGGGTCTGGGGCCAACGTCCTGACTTTC

len: 11
d_gene: -
abundance: -
j_gene: TRBJ2-7
v_gene: TRBV6-5
CDR3aa: CASSYRYEQYF
CDR3nt: TGTGCCAGCAGTTACCGCTACGAGCAGTACTTC

len: 12
d_gene: -
abundance: -
j_gene: TRBJ1-2
v_gene: TRBV28
CDR3aa: CASSFWTDGYTF
CDR3nt: TGTGCCAGCAGTTTTTGGACAGATGGCTACACCTTC

len: 14
d_gene: -
abundance: -
j_gene: TRBJ1-2
v_gene: TRBV18
CDR3aa: CASSPGRGSYGYTF
CDR3nt: TGTGCCAGCTCTCCGGGACGGGGGAGCTATGGCTACACCTTC

len: 14
d_gene: TRBD1
abundance: -
j_gene: TRBJ1-1
v_gene: TRBV5-5
CDR3aa: CASSRTGGDTEAFF
CDR3nt: TGTGCCAGCAGCCGTACAGGGGGCGACACTGAAGCTTTCTTT

len: 16
d_gene: TRBD1
abundance: few
j_gene: TRBJ2-2
v_gene: TRBV27
CDR3aa: CASSHRQGANTGELFF
CDR3nt: TGTGCCAGCAGTCATAGACAGGGGGCGAACACCGGGGAGCTGTTTTTT

len: 15
d_gene: TRBD1
abundance: -
j_gene: TRBJ1-1
v_gene: TRBV6-6
CDR3aa: CASTQGDRGNTEAFF
CDR3nt: TGTGCCAGCACTCAGGGGGACAGGGGGAACACTGAAGCTTTCTTT

len: 19
d_gene: TRBD1
abundance: -
j_gene: TRBJ1-2
v_gene: TRBV29-1
CDR3aa: CSVEDRQRTGSAGHYGYTF
CDR3nt: TGCAGCGTTGAAGATCGTCAAAGGACAGGGTCCGCCGGGCACTATGGCTACACCTTC

len: 17
d_gene: -
abundance: -
j_gene: TRBJ1-2
v_gene: TRBV4-1
CDR3aa: CASSQDNRVGANYGYTF
CDR3nt: TGCGCCAGCAGCCAAGACAACAGGGTAGGGGCTAACTATGGCTACACCTTC

len: 17
d_gene: -
abundance: -
j_gene: TRBJ2-4
v_gene: TRBV18
CDR3aa: CASSPPVAVNPSNLQYF
CDR3nt: TGTGCCAGCTCACCACCAGTAGCTGTTAACCCGTCGAACCTTCAGTACTTC

len: 13
d_gene: -
abundance: -
j_gene: TRBJ2-7
v_gene: TRBV5-8
CDR3aa: CASSKVRGGEQYF
CDR3nt: TGTGCCAGCAGCAAGGTTCGAGGGGGCGAGCAGTACTTC

len: 15
d_gene: -
abundance: -
j_gene: TRBJ2-7
v_gene: TRBV7-9
CDR3aa: CASSSDSASSYEQYF
CDR3nt: TGTGCCAGCAGCTCGGACAGTGCTAGCTCCTACGAGCAGTACTTC

len: 17
d_gene: TRBD2
abundance: -
j_gene: TRBJ2-3
v_gene: TRBV9
CDR3aa: CASSVSGGFFGGDTQYF
CDR3nt: TGTGCCAGCAGCGTTAGCGGGGGGTTTTTCGGTGGAGATACGCAGTATTTT

len: 16
d_gene: TRBD1
abundance: -
j_gene: TRBJ1-2
v_gene: TRBV19
CDR3aa: CASSLVFLRDRVSYTF
CDR3nt: TGTGCCAGTAGTCTGGTGTTTTTACGGGACAGGGTGAGCTACACCTTC

len: 15
d_gene: TRBD1
abundance: -
j_gene: TRBJ2-5
v_gene: TRBV30
CDR3aa: CAWSPLTGRQETQYF
CDR3nt: TGTGCCTGGAGTCCCTTGACAGGGCGCCAAGAGACCCAGTACTTC

len: 15
d_gene: -
abundance: -
j_gene: TRBJ1-4
v_gene: TRBV28
CDR3aa: CASRLSGGPGEKLFF
CDR3nt: TGTGCCAGCAGGTTGAGTGGCGGTCCCGGTGAAAAACTGTTTTTT

len: 13
d_gene: -
abundance: -
j_gene: TRBJ1-2
v_gene: TRBV28
CDR3aa: CASSFRGRNGYTF
CDR3nt: TGTGCCAGCAGTTTTAGAGGGAGGAATGGCTACACCTTC

len: 14
d_gene: TRBD1
abundance: few
j_gene: TRBJ1-3
v_gene: TRBV28
CDR3aa: CASSTNRGGNTIYF
CDR3nt: TGTGCCAGCAGTACAAACAGGGGAGGAAACACCATATATTTT

len: 15
d_gene: TRBD1
abundance: -
j_gene: TRBJ1-2
v_gene: TRBV5-8
CDR3aa: CASSAGQAANYGYTF
CDR3nt: TGTGCCAGCAGCGCAGGACAGGCAGCTAACTATGGCTACACCTTC

len: 15
d_gene: TRBD2
abundance: few
j_gene: TRBJ2-7
v_gene: TRBV7-9
CDR3aa: CASSSGTSAAHEQYF
CDR3nt: TGTGCCAGCAGCTCCGGGACTAGCGCGGCCCACGAGCAGTACTTC

len: 13
d_gene: TRBD1
abundance: -
j_gene: TRBJ2-7
v_gene: TRBV30
CDR3aa: CAWRTQGAYEQYF
CDR3nt: TGTGCCTGGAGAACCCAGGGGGCGTACGAGCAGTACTTC

len: 15
d_gene: -
abundance: -
j_gene: TRBJ2-3
v_gene: TRBV9
CDR3aa: CASSQQSRNTDTQYF
CDR3nt: TGTGCCAGCAGTCAACAGAGCCGAAACACAGATACGCAGTATTTT